This T cell receptor (beta chain) was recorded in a study of identical twins. Study outcomes and limitations: Out-of-frame beta sequences exhibited a weaker degree of excess twin sharing.

A universal primer site was created by template switching, with the cDNA bearing unique molecular identifiers. One entry per CDR3 protein results from TCRdb running MiXCR on the 5' RACE reads. The sample shows roughly 350,000 distinct CDR3 sequences, about 12% of them seen only once. This clonotype was counted only a few times. Its antigen remains unidentified. V was pared by 2 bases and J by 4 bases, with 9 bases of the junction left unmatched. Germline lookup yields CDR1 SGDLS and CDR2 YYNGEE. The CDR3 extends over 16 amino acids. The same data also went into a second study, on yellow fever vaccine responses in identical twins.

The chain is built from TRBV9 and TRBJ2-3; the match to TRBD2 covers 8 bases. Sequencing was performed on CD8+ T cells sorted from blood. This TCR came from a young woman in good health. The CDR3 is CASSVRRGGSADTQYF. The DNA for the CDR3 is TGTGCCAGCAGCGTCCGACGGGGGGGTAGCGCAGATACGCAGTATTTT.